These 17 T cell receptor beta chains were all obtained from the same sample, sequenced in a study of beta chain features in type 1 diabetes. Study-level findings and limits: All four CD4+ subsets of Type 1 diabetes patients contained TCRB CDR3s that were moderately but significantly shorter.

These receptors have no known antigen. What was sequenced were expressed TCRB transcripts, since all of the isolated RNA had been reverse transcribed. The method was immunoSEQ multiplex PCR; TCRdb's version includes in-frame clones alone and lacks a portion of them. This sample has 600,000 to 700,000 clones; around an eighth occur once, and the top ten carry less than 0.025%. The material sequenced was naive CD4+ T cells from blood. The receptors were gathered from a man between 18 and 35 years old with type 1 diabetes.

The chain combines TRBV5-6 with TRBJ2-7; D is possibly TRBD1 (6 bases). In germline, CDR1 is SGHDT, CDR2 YYEEEE. V was clipped by 0 bases and J by 6 bases, with 13 bases between them. This CDR3 region has 14 residues. Written as DNA, the CDR3 is TGTGCCAGCAGCTTGGCCAGGGGCACCGTCGAGCAGTACTTC. This translates into CASSLARGTVEQYF.

This clone was picked up a small number of times. This rearrangement joins TRBV29-1 to TRBJ1-1, with 12 bases identical to TRBD1. The V gene end was trimmed by 4 bases and the J gene end by 3 bases; junction bases not matched to a gene: 3. The CDR3 totals 14 residues. The germline V gene encodes CDR1 SQVTM and CDR2 ANQGSEA. In DNA, the CDR3 is TGCAGCGTTGGGGGGACAGGGGGCTACACTGAAGCTTTCTTT. Protein product: CSVGGTGGYTEAFF.

The sample holds a few counts of this clone. V gene TRBV28 combines with J gene TRBJ2-3; 12 bases fit TRBD2. This CDR3 comprises 15 residues. With V trimmed by 6 bases and J by 6 bases, 7 bases remained unmatched. CDR1 is MDHEN and CDR2 is SYDVKM in the germline V gene. The CDR3, as DNA: TGTGCCAGCAGGTCTAGCGGGGGGGCCGTGGATACGCAGTATTTT. It specifies CASRSSGGAVDTQYF.

The chain uses TRBV6-5 and TRBJ2-7, with a tentative D call TRBD2 (5 bases). Germline V CDR1 and CDR2: MNHEY, SVGAGI. The CDR3 totals 12 residues. V lost 5 bases and J 11 bases, leaving 16 bases between the germline ends. The CDR3 reads CASSELVVTKYF. In DNA form, the CDR3 reads TGTGCCAGCAGTGAACTAGTGGTAACTAAGTACTTC.

The chain has TRBV30 and TRBJ1-6; no clear D. The CDR3 is made up of 15 amino acids. CDR1 GTSNPN and CDR2 SVGIG come from the germline V gene (reference sequence). The germline V and J ends were trimmed by 1 base and 8 bases, with 15 bases remaining between them. The CDR3 DNA reads as TGTGCCTGGAGTGCGTCGGCAGTGTTGGATTCACCCCTCCACTTT. It specifies CAWSASAVLDSPLHF.

Turning to this clone: Additional DNA sequences in this sample encode the identical CDR3. The J gene is TRBJ2-7, the V gene TRBV27, with 10 bases that match TRBD1. Germline CDR1 is MNHEY and CDR2 is SMNVEV (reference sequence). The CDR3 has 14 amino acids. The trim removed 4 bases at V and 2 bases at J, leaving 2 bases unmatched. CDR3 amino acids: CASSWDRGPYEQYF. DNA of the CDR3: TGTGCCAGCAGTTGGGACAGGGGACCCTACGAGCAGTACTTC.

In this sample, this clone turned up a few times. The J gene is TRBJ2-7, the V gene TRBV6-6; TRBD2 might be the D (5 bases). V lost 2 bases to trimming and J lost 3 bases, with 17 bases between them. The germline V gene encodes CDR1 MNHNY and CDR2 SVGAGI (reference sequence). The CDR3 sequence is 16 residues long. Here the CDR3 reads CASSYSYPTGGYEQYF. CDR3 coding DNA: TGTGCCAGCAGTTACAGCTACCCTACCGGAGGCTACGAGCAGTACTTC.

This clone was counted only a few times. This chain joins TRBV30 and TRBJ1-2, with unresolved D. Trimming stripped 5 bases from V and 4 bases from J, with 8 bases between. CDR1 is GTSNPN and CDR2 is SVGIG in the germline V gene (reference sequence). This CDR3 spans 11 amino acids. The CDR3 sequence is CAWDGSYGYTF. CDR3 DNA sequence: TGTGCCTGGGACGGGTCCTATGGCTACACCTTC.

This clone was picked up a small number of times. V usage is TRBV6-1 and J usage is TRBJ1-2; D is undetermined. CDR1 MNHNS and CDR2 SASEGT come from the germline V gene. Trimming removed 4 bases from V and 4 bases from J, with 7 bases in between. This CDR3 comprises 12 residues. In DNA form, the CDR3 reads TGTGCCAGCAGTGCGCGGCTCTATGGCTACACCTTC. It encodes CASSARLYGYTF.

This clone has only a few counts. The rearrangement joins TRBV14 to TRBJ2-1, with D uncertain. Germline V gene data show CDR1 as SGHDN and CDR2 as FVKESK. Trimming removed 4 bases from V and 8 bases from J, with 9 bases in between. The CDR3 length is 12 residues. The CDR3 loop reads CASSRAGHEQFF. The CDR3 DNA is TGTGCCAGCAGCCGGGCAGGTCATGAGCAGTTCTTC.

The chain uses TRBV9 and TRBJ2-1; 15 nucleotides agree with TRBD2. This CDR3 has 16 amino acids. The V and J ends lost 3 bases and 7 bases, in that order; junction bases with no gene match: 5. Germline CDR1 is SGDLS and CDR2 is YYNGEE. In DNA form, the CDR3 reads TGTGCCAGCAGCGCAGGACTAGCGGGGGGGCAAAATGAGCAGTTCTTC. Its translation: CASSAGLAGGQNEQFF.

This clone was counted only a few times. V gene TRBV10-3 combines with J gene TRBJ2-7; D remains unclear. The V end was cut by 4 bases, the J end by 0 bases, with 13 bases between. CDR3 size: 15 residues. Germline CDR1 is ENHRY and CDR2 is SYGVKD. The CDR3: CAISGAPESSYEQYF. The CDR3 region has the DNA TGTGCCATCAGTGGCGCCCCAGAAAGCTCCTACGAGCAGTACTTC.

This clone was observed a handful of times. This chain connects TRBV7-9 to TRBJ1-5; D unresolved. CDR1 is SEHNR, CDR2 FQNEAQ, per germline (reference sequence). V was clipped by 0 bases and J by 2 bases, with 8 bases between them. The CDR3 totals 15 residues. CDR3 residues: CASSLAGDGNQPQHF. In DNA, the CDR3 is TGTGCCAGCAGCTTAGCAGGAGACGGCAATCAGCCCCAGCATTTT.

The chain is built from TRBV28 and TRBJ1-4; 8 nucleotides line up with TRBD1. Germline loops: CDR1 MDHEN, CDR2 SYDVKM. CDR3 length equals 14 residues. After removal of 4 bases from V and 7 bases from J, the junction contained 5 bases not matched to a gene. The CDR3: CASSSEDRVEKLFF. The CDR3 nucleotides read TGTGCCAGCAGTTCCGAGGACAGGGTTGAAAAACTGTTTTTT.

The rearrangement uses TRBV7-9 and TRBJ1-2; possibly TRBD1 for D (5 bases). Germline assignment: CDR1 SEHNR and CDR2 FQNEAQ (reference sequence). V lost 2 bases to trimming and J lost 6 bases, with 10 bases between them. CDR3 length: 13 amino acids. The chain's CDR3 is CASSLSGFDGYTF. The CDR3 DNA follows: TGTGCCAGCAGCTTATCAGGGTTCGATGGCTACACCTTC.

In this sample, this clone turned up a few times. The chain employs TRBV5-6 and TRBJ2-1, with 7 bases identical to TRBD1. The V segment lost 3 bases and the J segment 2 bases; nucleotides outside the gene matches: 5. From germline, CDR1 is SGHDT and CDR2 YYEEEE. The CDR3 runs to 15 residues. The CDR3 loop is CASSSTGMAYNEQFF. The CDR3 DNA is TGTGCCAGCAGCTCGACAGGGATGGCCTACAATGAGCAGTTCTTC.

This clone was observed a few times. CDR3 sequence reads: CASSLQNRGNTGELFF. DNA of the CDR3: TGTGCCAGCAGCTTACAAAACAGGGGGAACACCGGGGAGCTGTTTTTT. This rearrangement joins TRBV7-6 to TRBJ2-2, with TRBD1 identical over 7 bases. The length of the CDR3 is 16 residues. V lost 2 bases and J lost 1; bases outside the gene matches: 4. The germline V gene encodes CDR1 SGHVS and CDR2 FNYEAQ. Full variable domain (outside the CDR3, taken from reference TRBV7-6 and TRBJ2-2): GAGVSQSPRYKVTKRGQDVALRCDPISGHVSLYWYRQALGQGPEFLTYFNYEAQQDKSGLPNDRFSAERPEGSISTLTIQRTEQRDSAMYRCASSLQNRGNTGELFFGEGSRLTVL.